This TCR beta chain derives from a study of blood T cell repertoires in COVID-19. Study in general: From T cells, B-cell-depleted T cells, or PBMCs came the material, which was cDNA or gDNA.

The V gene's germline CDR1 is SGHAT and CDR2 FQNNGV. The CDR3 loop spans 17 amino acids. V shed 3 bases and J 2 bases; nucleotides not matched to a gene: 11. Source study methods: The assay estimated nucleated cells by amplifying reference gene primers. Using immunoSEQ multiplex PCR, the repertoire was profiled, and TCRdb retains in-frame clones only, with some absent. The V and J calls and clone size were taken over from that table, and D and trimming were inferred from the DNA. The sample lists tens of thousands of clones, approximately 90% occurring once. Sequencing was done on a sample of peripheral blood. The chain has TRBV11-2 and TRBJ2-7, with TRBD2 identical over 9 bases. The receptor comes from a woman older than 75 with active COVID-19. In nucleotides, the CDR3 is TGTGCCAGCAGCTTCACGGCCGGGCTAGCGGGAACCTACGAGCAGTACTTC. It yields the protein CASSFTAGLAGTYEQYF.